This T cell receptor (beta chain) came from a study of blood T cell repertoires in COVID-19. Assay: immunoSEQ multiplex PCR; the TCRdb copy retains only in-frame clones and omits some. Seen here are approximately 210,000 clones, about 91% observed once, and the top ten hold 4.5% to 5.5%. This clone has more than one count but fewer than ten. This CDR3 is also generated by other DNA sequences in the sample. Trimming pared 0 bases from V and 2 bases from J, leaving 7 bases between. CDR1 is SGHTA and CDR2 is FQGNSA in the germline V gene. CDR3 length: 14 amino acids. This TCR derives from a woman aged 40 to 55 with acute or convalescent COVID-19. The genes are TRBV7-2 and TRBJ2-5; weak D call: TRBD2 (6 bases). The sample consisted of peripheral blood. CDR3: CASSLAGGQETQYF. CDR3 nucleotide sequence: TGTGCCAGCAGCTTAGCGGGGGGACAAGAGACCCAGTACTTC.